The clone carrying this T cell receptor beta chain was found many times. Its antigen is unidentified. The sample comes from a study of response to subunit inactivated influenza vaccine. Points from the study as a whole: Few new T cells, the authors suggested, are recruited by each seasonal influenza vaccination.

Germline lookup yields CDR1 SGHTA and CDR2 FQGNSA. After removal of 4 bases from V and 4 bases from J, the junction contained 5 bases not matched to a gene. The CDR3 consists of 15 residues. TCRdb processed the RT-PCR reads anew with MiXCR; each CDR3 protein has one entry. The sample includes some 600,000 distinct CDR3 sequences, less than 15% of them seen just once. This chain uses TRBV7-2 with TRBJ2-1; 9 nucleotides line up with TRBD2. This specimen consisted of PBMCs from blood, obtained about 14 days before vaccination. The sequence came from a man in his fifties who received an inactivated influenza vaccine. CDR3 DNA: TGTGCCAGCAGCTCAGGGACTAGCAGATACAATGAGCAGTTCTTC. It specifies CASSSGTSRYNEQFF.